This is a list of T cell receptor beta chains from one sample in a study of human T cells and chemical hapten exposure. TCRdb re-called the RACE reads with MiXCR, one entry per CDR3 protein. Here the sample spans more than 100,000 distinct CDR3 sequences, about 11% being singletons. The source was whole blood, collected in connection with sensitization to the hapten diphenylcyclopropenone (DPC). The receptors were gathered from a woman in her 50s with alopecia areata. Some clones in this sample may be carry-over from other donors' samples. Each CDR3 is given with its conserved first and last residue. The D gene is left open where the match is weak. The size entry is marked missing in some rows and otherwise reads once, few, many or a size class.

V: TRBV11-2; size: many; D: -; J: TRBJ1-5; length: 13; CDR3: CASSLGVDQPQHF; DNA: TGTGCCAGCAGCCTGGGAGTCGATCAGCCCCAGCATTTT
V: TRBV3-1; size: few; D: -; J: TRBJ1-2; length: 15; CDR3: CASSPIIGQDYGYTF; DNA: TGTGCCAGCAGCCCCATCATTGGGCAGGACTATGGCTACACCTTC
V: TRBV19; size: few; D: -; J: TRBJ2-1; length: 15; CDR3: CASSNGPSSYNEQFF; DNA: TGTGCCAGTAGTAACGGACCCAGCTCCTACAATGAGCAGTTCTTC
V: TRBV19; size: few; D: -; J: TRBJ1-1; length: 16; CDR3: CASSTLGRGRDTEAFF; DNA: TGTGCCAGTAGTACCCTAGGGCGCGGTAGGGACACTGAAGCTTTCTTT
V: TRBV4-1; size: few; D: -; J: TRBJ1-2; length: 12; CDR3: CASSQDAQSYTF; DNA: TGCGCCAGCAGCCAAGACGCCCAGAGCTACACCTTC
V: TRBV10-1; size: -; D: -; J: TRBJ2-2; length: 15; CDR3: CASSETRLDTGELFF; DNA: TGCGCCAGCAGTGAGACCCGACTAGACACCGGGGAGCTGTTTTTT
V: TRBV11-2; size: -; D: -; J: TRBJ1-6; length: 13; CDR3: CASSSEAGGPLHF; DNA: TGTGCCAGCAGCTCCGAGGCGGGGGGACCCCTCCACTTT
V: TRBV11-2; size: -; D: TRBD1; J: TRBJ2-2; length: 15; CDR3: CASSSKQGAAGELFF; DNA: TGTGCCAGCAGCTCAAAACAGGGGGCGGCCGGGGAGCTGTTTTTT
V: TRBV6-6; size: many; D: -; J: TRBJ1-1; length: 13; CDR3: CASSPGGGTEAFF; DNA: TGTGCCAGCAGCCCCGGGGGAGGAACTGAAGCTTTCTTT
V: TRBV5-1; size: -; D: TRBD2; J: TRBJ2-3; length: 17; CDR3: CASSWRTGTSGTDTQYF; DNA: TGCGCCAGCAGCTGGAGAACCGGGACTAGCGGCACAGATACGCAGTATTTT
V: TRBV12-3/TRBV12-4; size: many; D: -; J: TRBJ1-5; length: 14; CDR3: CASSATDSNQPQHF; DNA: TGTGCCAGCAGTGCGACGGATAGCAATCAGCCCCAGCATTTT
V: TRBV12-3/TRBV12-4; size: few; D: TRBD1; J: TRBJ1-1; length: 18; CDR3: CASSPYRPGTGSNTEAFF; DNA: TGTGCCAGCAGTCCCTACCGCCCCGGGACAGGGTCCAACACTGAAGCTTTCTTT
V: TRBV3-1; size: many; D: TRBD2; J: TRBJ2-3; length: 17; CDR3: CASSPPTSGRAYDTQYF; DNA: TGTGCCAGCAGCCCCCCAACTAGCGGGAGGGCCTACGATACGCAGTATTTT
V: TRBV7-9; size: few; D: -; J: TRBJ1-1; length: 14; CDR3: CASSLEIGRSGAFF; DNA: TGTGCCAGCAGCTTAGAAATCGGACGCTCAGGAGCTTTCTTT
V: TRBV20-1; size: many; D: -; J: TRBJ2-5; length: 13; CDR3: CSARRSAQETQYF; DNA: TGCAGTGCTCGTCGGTCCGCCCAAGAGACCCAGTACTTC
V: TRBV10-3; size: few; D: TRBD2; J: TRBJ2-1; length: 16; CDR3: CAISEPTSGSHNEQFF; DNA: TGTGCCATCAGTGAGCCGACTAGCGGGAGTCACAATGAGCAGTTCTTC